The table lists the clone carrying this T cell receptor beta chain with a few counts. What it recognizes is unknown. Losses at the gene ends were 5 bases for V and 4 bases for J; bases not matched to a gene: 7. The CDR3 sequence is 14 residues long. Per the germline V gene, CDR1 is MDHEN and CDR2 is SYDVKM. This record belongs to a study of identical twins. Study-level results: Invariant MAIT and iNKT cells are populations that could partly confound zero-insertion analyses. Conclusions were based on cross-sectional statistical analysis, without following the same donors. The models systematically underestimated how much out-of-frame TCR alpha was shared in monozygotic twins.

Each cDNA held unique molecular identifiers, and template switching gave it a universal primer site. TCRdb independently ran MiXCR on the 5' RACE reads; one entry per CDR3 protein. The sample lists approximately 890,000 distinct CDR3 sequences, 10% to 15% occurring once. The same sample was also used in a study of yellow fever vaccine responses in identical twins.

This receptor was identified in a woman between 18 and 29 years old in good health. The gene calls are TRBV28 and TRBJ1-2; TRBD1 aligns across 7 bases. The source material was PBMCs. The DNA of the CDR3 is TGTGCCAGCAGTATGACAGGGAGCCGCTATGGCTACACCTTC. Translating gives CASSMTGSRYGYTF.